Listed below are T cell receptor beta chains from one sample, sequenced in a study of vaccination effects on CD4 cells after COVID-19. Their specific antigens are unknown. Here immunoSEQ multiplex PCR was the method, and the copy in TCRdb shows in-frame clones only, minus some. The sample gives about 73,000 clones, 60% to 85% of which show up once; roughly a tenth is in the top ten. The sample was CD4+ T cells from PBMCs cultured with SARS-CoV-2 spike peptides, taken before COVID-19 vaccination. All receptors derive from a human donor who received a COVID-19 vaccine. Each CDR3 is given with its conserved first and last residue. Each record gives: D gene, V gene, clone size, J gene, CDR3 DNA, CDR3 protein. A D gene is named only where the DNA matches it firmly. A clone size is listed for some rows: how often the clone was seen (once, few, many), or a class if it is expanded.

TRBD1,TRBV6-5,.,TRBJ1-2,TGTGCCAGCGGCGACAGGGACGGCTATGGCTACACCTTC,CASGDRDGYGYTF
.,TRBV7-2,.,TRBJ2-5,TGTGCCAGCAGCTCGTCTGGACGGATCCAAGAGACCCAGTACTTC,CASSSSGRIQETQYF
.,TRBV2,.,TRBJ2-1,TGTGCCAGCAGTGAATTGGGGGGAAGTTACAATGAGCAGTTCTTC,CASSELGGSYNEQFF
.,TRBV4-2,.,TRBJ1-2,TGTGCCAGCAGCCAAGGACTGACGAACTATGGCTACACCTTC,CASSQGLTNYGYTF
TRBD1,TRBV11-2,.,TRBJ1-1,TGTGCCAGCAGCTTAGGGACAGGGGCATTCGGGGACACTGAAGCTTTCTTT,CASSLGTGAFGDTEAFF
.,TRBV4-2,.,TRBJ2-5,TGTGCCAGCAGCCAAGAATGGGGGCAAGAGACCCAGTACTTC,CASSQEWGQETQYF
.,TRBV19,.,TRBJ1-1,TGTGCCAGTAAAAATCCGAGGGGAGATCGGAACACTGAAGCTTTCTTT,CASKNPRGDRNTEAFF
TRBD2,TRBV5-1,once,TRBJ2-1,TGCGCCAGCAGCTCACTAGCGGGGGTGGGGACTGAGCAGTTCTTC,CASSSLAGVGTEQFF
.,TRBV5-8,.,TRBJ2-3,TGTGCCAGCCCGGTTAATCCCGTCCCGGGGAACTCGATTTCTCCAGATACGCAGTATTTT,CASPVNPVPGNSISPDTQYF
.,TRBV9,.,TRBJ1-3,TGTGCCAGCAGCGTAGGGGGCGGGGGAAACACCATATATTTT,CASSVGGGGNTIYF
.,TRBV11-2,few,TRBJ2-2,TGTGCCAGCAGCTTAGTTGGCTCAAAGCGGAACACCGGGGAGCTGTTTTTT,CASSLVGSKRNTGELFF
TRBD1,TRBV6-2/TRBV6-3,.,TRBJ1-2,TGTGCCAGCAGCCCACCAGCCGGGACAGGGGGCCTGCTTAACTATGGCTACACCTTC,CASSPPAGTGGLLNYGYTF
.,TRBV5-6,.,TRBJ2-3,TGTGCCAGCAGCTTCCCGGAGGACGGATACACAGATACGCAGTATTTT,CASSFPEDGYTDTQYF
.,TRBV6-6,once,TRBJ1-6,TGTGCCAGCACTCGCCAGCCCTATAATTCACCCCTCCACTTT,CASTRQPYNSPLHF